Sequencing of this T cell receptor beta chain was carried out in a study of T-cell memory formation after mild COVID-19. Study observations and caveats: Contracting clones from day 15 to 85 showed balanced CD4/CD8; later expanders favored CD4+. Whether second-wave clones peaking at day 37 were SARS-CoV-2 specific went unconfirmed.

TCRalpha and TCRbeta libraries used 5'RACE with constant-segment primers and UMIs. One entry per CDR3 protein results from TCRdb running MiXCR on the 5' RACE reads. The sample yields some 440,000 distinct CDR3 sequences, around 25% seen once. This clonotype turned up a few times. Its cognate antigen is unknown. This CDR3 is 17 amino acids long. Per the germline V gene, CDR1 is SQVTM and CDR2 is ANQGSEA. V trimming: 0 bases; J trimming: 4 bases; junction bases outside the gene matches: 10. This sequence originates from an adult woman who had mild COVID-19 (a few samples of this study predate the infection). Cell type and time point are not known. The V and J genes are TRBV29-1 and TRBJ2-2; 8 bases are a match to TRBD1. The sample was PBMCs or a T cell subset sorted from them (not recorded which). This CDR3 is CSVEDGRGRVGTGELFF. DNA of the CDR3: TGCAGCGTTGAAGACGGCAGGGGGCGAGTAGGCACCGGGGAGCTGTTTTTT.